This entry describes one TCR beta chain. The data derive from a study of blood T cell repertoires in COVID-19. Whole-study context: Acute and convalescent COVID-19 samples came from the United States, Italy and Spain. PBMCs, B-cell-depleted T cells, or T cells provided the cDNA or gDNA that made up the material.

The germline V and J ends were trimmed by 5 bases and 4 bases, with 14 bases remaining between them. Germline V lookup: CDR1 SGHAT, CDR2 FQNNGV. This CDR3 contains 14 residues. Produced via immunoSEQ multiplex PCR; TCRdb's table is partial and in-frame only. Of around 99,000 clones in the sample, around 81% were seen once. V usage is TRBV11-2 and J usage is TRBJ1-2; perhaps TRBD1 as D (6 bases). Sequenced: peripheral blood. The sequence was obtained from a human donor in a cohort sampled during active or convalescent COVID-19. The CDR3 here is CASSTIGGFYGYTF. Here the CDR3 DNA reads TGTGCCAGCAGCACCATAGGGGGATTCTATGGCTACACCTTC.